Listed below are T cell receptor beta chains from one sample, sequenced in a study of blood T cells in healthy people across ages. TCRdb independently ran MiXCR on the 5' RACE reads; one entry per CDR3 protein. The table shows hundreds of thousands of distinct CDR3 sequences, with roughly 30% occurring only once. The sequenced sample was blood. The receptors come from a woman older than 75 in good health. Each CDR3 is given with its conserved first and last residue. A D gene is named only where the DNA matches it firmly. Size is stated for part of the rows, as once, few or many counts, or as a class when the clone is expanded.

d_call	v_call	j_call	clone_size	cdr3_nt	cdr3_aa
-	TRBV9	TRBJ1-2	many	TGTGCCAGCAGCGTAGAATCAGGCTATGGCTACACCTTC	CASSVESGYGYTF
-	TRBV20-1	TRBJ2-4	many	TGCAGTGCTAGATGGGCCAGGGCGGGCATTCAGTACTTC	CSARWARAGIQYF
-	TRBV27	TRBJ2-1	many	TGTGCCAGCAGTTTAGATGGTTTCTCCTACAATGAGCAGTTCTTC	CASSLDGFSYNEQFF
-	TRBV30	TRBJ2-7	many	TGTGCCTACACGCGCGACTACGAGCAGTACTTC	CAYTRDYEQYF
-	TRBV24-1	TRBJ2-5	-	TGTGCCACCAGTGATCCGCAAGGTTACCAAGAGACCCAGTACTTC	CATSDPQGYQETQYF
TRBD1	TRBV3-1	TRBJ2-5	many	TGTGCCAGCAGCCAAGTGACAGGGGGCCAAGAGACCCAGTACTTC	CASSQVTGGQETQYF
-	TRBV20-1	TRBJ2-1	-	TGCAGTGCTAGAGGGCGGGACAGTTACAATGAGCAGTTCTTC	CSARGRDSYNEQFF
TRBD1	TRBV6-1	TRBJ2-4	few	TGTGCCAGCAGTGAAGCCCGGCAGGGGGCCTCCCAAGCCAAAAACATTCAGTACTTC	CASSEARQGASQAKNIQYF
-	TRBV4-2	TRBJ2-6	many	TGTGCCAGCAGCCACTGGGGTTCTGGGGCCAACGTCCTGACTTTC	CASSHWGSGANVLTF
TRBD1	TRBV5-1	TRBJ2-3	many	TGCGCCAGCAGCCTGACAGGGTGGGCAGATACGCAGTATTTT	CASSLTGWADTQYF
-	TRBV5-5	TRBJ2-1	-	TGTGCCAGCAGCTTGATCAGTGGAGAGATCCAGTTCTTC	CASSLISGEIQFF
-	TRBV2	TRBJ2-1	-	TGTGCCAGCATGGCAGGGTGGGACAATGAGCAGTTCTTC	CASMAGWDNEQFF
-	TRBV7-3	TRBJ2-5	many	TGTGCCAGCAGCTTGCCGGAGGGAAGGGGAGAGACCCAGTACTTC	CASSLPEGRGETQYF
TRBD2	TRBV7-3	TRBJ2-1	-	TGTGCCAGCAGCTTAACAGCGGGAAACTACAATGAGCAGTTCTTC	CASSLTAGNYNEQFF
-	TRBV5-1	TRBJ2-3	-	TGCGCCAGCAGCGCCGGGGCAGGGGAGGCGGGTACGCAGTATTTT	CASSAGAGEAGTQYF
TRBD2	TRBV28	TRBJ2-7	few	TGTGCCAGCAGTTCCGATAGACTAGCGGGGAACTACTACGAGCAGTACTTC	CASSSDRLAGNYYEQYF
-	TRBV21-1	TRBJ1-4	-	TGTGCCAGCAGCAATTATAATTTGTCGGGGGGACAGGGATTTGAAAAACTGTTTTTT	CASSNYNLSGGQGFEKLFF
-	TRBV5-1	TRBJ1-1	-	TGCGCCAGCAGAGGGGACTATCAAGGCACTGAAGCTTTCTTT	CASRGDYQGTEAFF
TRBD2	TRBV7-2	TRBJ2-7	many	TGTGCCAGCAGCTTTGCGGGGGCCTACGAGCAGTACTTC	CASSFAGAYEQYF
TRBD1	TRBV27	TRBJ2-7	many	TGTGCCAGCAGTTTATCCGGGACAGGGGTTGTCGAGCAGTACTTC	CASSLSGTGVVEQYF
-	TRBV5-1	TRBJ1-2	few	TGCGCCAGCGGCTTGGACGGGAACTATGGCTACACCTTC	CASGLDGNYGYTF
-	TRBV2	TRBJ1-1	-	TGTGCCAGCAGTGTAACCCAAGGCACTGAAGCTTTCTTT	CASSVTQGTEAFF
TRBD1	TRBV20-1	TRBJ2-6	many	TGCAGTGCTATGGACAGGAAGAGCTCTGGGGCCAACGTCCTGACTTTC	CSAMDRKSSGANVLTF
-	TRBV7-2	TRBJ2-3	many	TGTGCCAGCAGCTTTGGAGGAGAACGCACAGATACGCAGTATTTT	CASSFGGERTDTQYF
TRBD2	TRBV6-5	TRBJ2-3	-	TGTGCCAGCAGTCCGGGACTAGCGGGGGTGCCAAGTACGCAGTATTTT	CASSPGLAGVPSTQYF
-	TRBV27	TRBJ1-1	few	TGTGCCAGCAGTCCTTTCCTAGAGCTGAACACTGAAGCTTTCTTT	CASSPFLELNTEAFF
-	TRBV20-1	TRBJ1-5	many	TGCAGTGCTAGTCGGCGCCCCAATCAGCCCCAGCATTTT	CSASRRPNQPQHF
-	TRBV12-3/TRBV12-4	TRBJ2-3	-	TGTGCCAGCAGTTTGGGTGAAAGCACAGATACGCAGTATTTT	CASSLGESTDTQYF
-	TRBV12-3/TRBV12-4	TRBJ1-4	-	TGTGCCAGCAGTCCCCGACAGGCCGCAACTAATGAAAAACTGTTTTTT	CASSPRQAATNEKLFF
-	TRBV5-1	TRBJ2-1	many	TGCGCCAGCAGCTTGGGGACAGCCATCAATGAGCAGTTCTTC	CASSLGTAINEQFF
-	TRBV6-1	TRBJ1-5	-	TGTGCCAGCAGTGAAGGGGGCGGCAATCAGCTCCAGCATTTT	CASSEGGGNQLQHF
-	TRBV5-6	TRBJ1-1	-	TGTGCCAGCAGCTCCACTCCTAGACGACGCGGAAACACTGAAGCTTTCTTT	CASSSTPRRRGNTEAFF
-	TRBV6-1	TRBJ2-3	many	TGTGCCAGCACCTGGGGGAGGTTTGGCACAGATACGCAGTATTTT	CASTWGRFGTDTQYF
-	TRBV7-9	TRBJ1-5	-	TGTGCCAGCAGCCCGAGCCGGTTCTATAGCAATCAGCCCCAGCATTTT	CASSPSRFYSNQPQHF
TRBD1	TRBV5-1	TRBJ2-3	-	TGCGCCAGCAGCCAAGGGACAGGGTGGTCGGATACGCGGTATTTT	CASSQGTGWSDTRYF
-	TRBV20-1	TRBJ1-6	many	TGCAGTGCTGAGGGGGGAGGGATTCTAAATTCACCCCTCCACTTT	CSAEGGGILNSPLHF
-	TRBV12-3/TRBV12-4	TRBJ2-7	many	TGTGCCAGCAGTATGGGACGAAGCTACGAGCAGTACTTC	CASSMGRSYEQYF
-	TRBV27	TRBJ2-1	many	TGTGCCAGCAGTTCTGAGGTTAGCGCGGCTTACAATGAGCAGTTCTTC	CASSSEVSAAYNEQFF
TRBD2	TRBV12-3/TRBV12-4	TRBJ2-1	-	TGTGCCACCAGCCGGGGGGGCGGGGGCTACAATGAGCAGTTCTTC	CATSRGGGGYNEQFF
-	TRBV20-1	TRBJ2-5	many	TGCAGTGCTAGCCCGGAATCGGGACACCAGTACTTC	CSASPESGHQYF
TRBD2	TRBV7-9	TRBJ2-7	many	TGTGCCAGCAGCCTAGCGGCGAACGAGCAGTACTTC	CASSLAANEQYF
TRBD2	TRBV7-2	TRBJ2-5	-	TGTGCCAGCAGCTTATTTCCAACTAGCGGGGGGAGTAGTGGAGAGACCCAGTACTTC	CASSLFPTSGGSSGETQYF
TRBD2	TRBV20-1	TRBJ2-1	many	TGCAGTGCTAGAAGGCGGGGGGGTGCGGGTGAGCAGTTCTTC	CSARRRGGAGEQFF
-	TRBV4-1	TRBJ1-2	few	TGCGCCAGCAGCCAGAGGTTTGGACAGTTTTCTGGAGCTAACTATGGCTACACCTTC	CASSQRFGQFSGANYGYTF
-	TRBV20-1	TRBJ1-2	-	TGCAGTGCTAGAGATACAGGGCTGGATGGCTACACCTTC	CSARDTGLDGYTF
TRBD2	TRBV20-1	TRBJ2-2	few	TGCAGTGCTTTAACTTTAGCGGGGGGGGACGGGGAGCTGTTTTTT	CSALTLAGGDGELFF
-	TRBV5-1	TRBJ1-1	many	TGCGCCAGCAGCTTGGATAGCCGGAACACTGAAGCTTTCTTT	CASSLDSRNTEAFF
-	TRBV4-3	TRBJ2-2	-	TGCGCCAGCAGCCAAGAAATCGGGCCCGACGGGGAGCTGTTTTTT	CASSQEIGPDGELFF
-	TRBV11-2	TRBJ1-5	many	TGTGCCAGCAGCTTGTTACGAAATCAGCCCCAGCATTTT	CASSLLRNQPQHF
TRBD1	TRBV7-8	TRBJ2-5	many	TGTGCCAGCAGCTCAAGGGGGACAGGGTACCAAGAGACCCAGTACTTC	CASSSRGTGYQETQYF
-	TRBV7-3	TRBJ2-5	few	TGTGCCAGCAGCCTGGACTCTGGGAGGGAGACCCAGTACTTC	CASSLDSGRETQYF
-	TRBV29-1	TRBJ1-4	many	TGCAGCGTTTTAGCCCCAACTAATGAAAAACTGTTTTTT	CSVLAPTNEKLFF